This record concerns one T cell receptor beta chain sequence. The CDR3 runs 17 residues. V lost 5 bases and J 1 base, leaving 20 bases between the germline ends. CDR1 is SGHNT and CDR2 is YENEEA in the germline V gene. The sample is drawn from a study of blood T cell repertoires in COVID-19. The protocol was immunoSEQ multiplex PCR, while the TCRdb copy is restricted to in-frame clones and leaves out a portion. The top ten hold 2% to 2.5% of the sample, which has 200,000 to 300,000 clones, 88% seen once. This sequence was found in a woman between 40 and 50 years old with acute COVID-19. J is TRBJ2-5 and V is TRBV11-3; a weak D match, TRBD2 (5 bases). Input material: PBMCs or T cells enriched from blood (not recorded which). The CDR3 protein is CASSLGLKSGLQETQYF. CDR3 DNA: TGTGCCAGCAGCCTCGGACTGAAATCGGGTCTCCAAGAGACCCAGTACTTC.